This T cell receptor (beta chain) was observed in a study of cytomegalovirus exposure and HLA in healthy donors. Amplification used 60 Vbeta primers and 13 Jbeta primers. This table comes from immunoSEQ multiplex PCR, and its TCRdb copy is limited to in-frame clones, with some not included. The sample includes 150,000 to 200,000 clones, around 78% of them seen just once. This CDR3 is built from 12 residues. Germline assignment: CDR1 SGHTS and CDR2 YDEGEE. Trimming took 4 bases from V and 4 from J, leaving 9 bases between them. Material for sequencing was PBMCs. The sequence derives from a woman in her thirties in good health and CMV-seropositive. The chain employs TRBV5-8 and TRBJ2-7, with unresolved D. The CDR3 DNA follows: TGTGCCAGCAGCGGAGTAGGATACGAGCAGTACTTC. Protein sequence: CASSGVGYEQYF.